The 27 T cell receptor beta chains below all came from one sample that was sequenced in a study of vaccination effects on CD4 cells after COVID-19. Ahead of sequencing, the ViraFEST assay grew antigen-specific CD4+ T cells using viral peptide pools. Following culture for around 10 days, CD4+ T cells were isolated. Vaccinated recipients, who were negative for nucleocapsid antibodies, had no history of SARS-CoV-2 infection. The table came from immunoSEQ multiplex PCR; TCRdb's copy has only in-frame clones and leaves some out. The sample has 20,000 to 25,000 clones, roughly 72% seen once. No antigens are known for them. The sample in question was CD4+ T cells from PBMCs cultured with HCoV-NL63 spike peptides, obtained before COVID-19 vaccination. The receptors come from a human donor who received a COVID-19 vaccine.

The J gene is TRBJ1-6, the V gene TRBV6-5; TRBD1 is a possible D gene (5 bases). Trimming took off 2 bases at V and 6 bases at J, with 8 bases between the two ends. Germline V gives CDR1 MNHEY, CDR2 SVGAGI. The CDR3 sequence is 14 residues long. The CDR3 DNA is TGTGCCAGCAGTTACGGCCAGGGTAATTCACCCCTCCACTTT. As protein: CASSYGQGNSPLHF.

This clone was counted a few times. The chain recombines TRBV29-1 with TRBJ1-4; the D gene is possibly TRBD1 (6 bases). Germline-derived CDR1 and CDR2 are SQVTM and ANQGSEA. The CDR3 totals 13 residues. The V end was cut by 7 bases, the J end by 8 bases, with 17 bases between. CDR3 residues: CSATGPGGEKLFF. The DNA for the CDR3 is TGCAGCGCAACAGGGCCGGGAGGGGAAAAACTGTTTTTT. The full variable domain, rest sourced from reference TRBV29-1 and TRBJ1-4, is SAVISQKPSRDICQRGTSLTIQCQVDSQVTMMFWYRQQPGQSLTLIATANQGSEATYESGFVIDKFPISRPNLTFSTLTVSNMSPEDSSIYLCSATGPGGEKLFFGSGTQLSVL.

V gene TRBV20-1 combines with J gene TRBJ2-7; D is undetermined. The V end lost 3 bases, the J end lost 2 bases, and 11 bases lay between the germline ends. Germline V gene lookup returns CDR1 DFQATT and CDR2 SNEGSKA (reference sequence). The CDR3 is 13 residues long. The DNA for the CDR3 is TGCAGTGCTAGTGGGCAGGCGGCCTACGAGCAGTACTTC. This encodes CSASGQAAYEQYF.

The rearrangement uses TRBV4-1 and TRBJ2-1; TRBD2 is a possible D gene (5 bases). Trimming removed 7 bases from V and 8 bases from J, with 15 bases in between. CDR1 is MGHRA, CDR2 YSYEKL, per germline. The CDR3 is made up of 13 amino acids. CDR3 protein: CASNYGVWDEQFF. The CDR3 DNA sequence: TGCGCCAGCAATTACGGGGTGTGGGATGAGCAGTTCTTC.

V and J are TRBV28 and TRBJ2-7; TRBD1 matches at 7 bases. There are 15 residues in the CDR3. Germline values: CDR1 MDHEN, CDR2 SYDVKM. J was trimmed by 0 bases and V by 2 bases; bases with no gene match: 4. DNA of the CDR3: TGTGCCAGCAGTTTAAGAGGGGGCGGCTCCTACGAGCAGTACTTC. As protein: CASSLRGGGSYEQYF. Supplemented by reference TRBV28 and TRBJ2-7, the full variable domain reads DVKVTQSSRYLVKRTGEKVFLECVQDMDHENMFWYRQDPGLGLRLIYFSYDVKMKEKGDIPEGYSVSREKKERFSLILESASTNQTSMYLCASSLRGGGSYEQYFGPGTRLTVT.

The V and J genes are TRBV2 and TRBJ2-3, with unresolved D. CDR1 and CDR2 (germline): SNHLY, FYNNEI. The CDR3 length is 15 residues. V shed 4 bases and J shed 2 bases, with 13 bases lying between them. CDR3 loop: CASSVGTSPTDTQYF. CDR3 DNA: TGTGCCAGCAGTGTCGGCACCTCACCCACAGATACGCAGTATTTT. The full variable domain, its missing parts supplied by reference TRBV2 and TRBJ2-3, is EPEVTQTPSHQVTQMGQEVILRCVPISNHLYFYWYRQILGQKVEFLVSFYNNEISEKSEIFDDQFSVERPDGSNFTLKIRSTKLEDSAMYFCASSVGTSPTDTQYFGPGTRLTVL.

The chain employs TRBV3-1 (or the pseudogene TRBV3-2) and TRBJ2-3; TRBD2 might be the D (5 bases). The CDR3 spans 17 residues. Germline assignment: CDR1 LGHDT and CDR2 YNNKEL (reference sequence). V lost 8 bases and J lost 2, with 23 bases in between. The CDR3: CASSQGGSGRYTDTQYF. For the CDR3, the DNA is TGTGCCAGCTCCCAAGGTGGGAGCGGCCGCTACACAGATACGCAGTATTTT.

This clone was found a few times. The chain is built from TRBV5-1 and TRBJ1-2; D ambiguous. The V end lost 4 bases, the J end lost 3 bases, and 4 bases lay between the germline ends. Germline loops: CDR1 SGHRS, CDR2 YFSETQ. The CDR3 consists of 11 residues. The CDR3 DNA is TGCGCCAGCAGCCGAGACTATGGCTACACCTTC. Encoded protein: CASSRDYGYTF.

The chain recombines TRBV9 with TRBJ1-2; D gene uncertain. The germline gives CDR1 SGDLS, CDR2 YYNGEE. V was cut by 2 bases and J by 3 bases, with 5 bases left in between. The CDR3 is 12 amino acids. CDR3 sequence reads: CASSVIHYGYTF. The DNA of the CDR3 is TGTGCCAGCAGCGTTATTCACTATGGCTACACCTTC.

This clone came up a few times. The CDR3 coding sequence is TGTGCCAGCAGCCGGAAGTGGGGGGGGCAATCCAGAAACACCATATATTTT. It translates to CASSRKWGGQSRNTIYF. The chain recombines TRBV27 with TRBJ1-3; D possibly corresponds to TRBD1 (6 bases). Germline V CDR1 and CDR2: MNHEY, SMNVEV (reference sequence). V dropped 6 bases and J dropped 5 bases, with 23 bases sitting between them. The CDR3 loop spans 17 amino acids.

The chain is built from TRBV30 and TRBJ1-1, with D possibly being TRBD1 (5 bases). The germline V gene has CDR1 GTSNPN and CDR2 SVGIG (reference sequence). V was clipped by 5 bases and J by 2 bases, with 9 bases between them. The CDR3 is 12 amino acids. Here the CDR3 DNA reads TGTGCCTGGGGACACCCAAACACTGAAGCTTTCTTT. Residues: CAWGHPNTEAFF.

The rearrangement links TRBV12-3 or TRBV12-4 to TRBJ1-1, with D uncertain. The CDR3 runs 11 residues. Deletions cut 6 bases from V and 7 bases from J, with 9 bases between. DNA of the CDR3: TGTGCCAGCAGACTTGACGGTGAAGCTTTCTTT. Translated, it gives CASRLDGEAFF.

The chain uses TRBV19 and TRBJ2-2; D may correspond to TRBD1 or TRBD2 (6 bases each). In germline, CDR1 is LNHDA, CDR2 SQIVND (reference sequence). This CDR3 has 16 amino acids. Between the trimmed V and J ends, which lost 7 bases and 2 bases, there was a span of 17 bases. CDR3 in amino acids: CASTSSWGANTGELFF. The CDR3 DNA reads TGTGCCAGTACCTCGAGTTGGGGGGCCAACACCGGGGAGCTGTTTTTT.

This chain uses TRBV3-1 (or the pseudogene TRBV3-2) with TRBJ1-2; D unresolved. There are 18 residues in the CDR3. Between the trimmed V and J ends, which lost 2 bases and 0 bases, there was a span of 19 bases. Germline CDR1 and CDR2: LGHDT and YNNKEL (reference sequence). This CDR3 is CASSQNSRPSNPNYGYTF. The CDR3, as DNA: TGTGCCAGCAGCCAAAATTCCCGACCCAGCAATCCTAACTATGGCTACACCTTC.

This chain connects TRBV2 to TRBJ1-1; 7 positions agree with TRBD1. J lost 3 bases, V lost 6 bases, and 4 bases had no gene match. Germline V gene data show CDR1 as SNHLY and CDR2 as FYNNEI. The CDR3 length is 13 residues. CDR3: CASRADRDTEAFF. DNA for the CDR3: TGTGCCAGCAGGGCCGACAGGGACACTGAAGCTTTCTTT. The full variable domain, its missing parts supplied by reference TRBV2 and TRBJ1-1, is EPEVTQTPSHQVTQMGQEVILRCVPISNHLYFYWYRQILGQKVEFLVSFYNNEISEKSEIFDDQFSVERPDGSNFTLKIRSTKLEDSAMYFCASRADRDTEAFFGQGTRLTVV.

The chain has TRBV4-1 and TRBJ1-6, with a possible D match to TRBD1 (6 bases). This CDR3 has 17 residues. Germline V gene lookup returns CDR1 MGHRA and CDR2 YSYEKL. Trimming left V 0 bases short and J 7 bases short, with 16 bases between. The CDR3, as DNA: TGCGCCAGCAGCCAAGAGATCCGGGGGCAAAGGAATTCACCCCTCCACTTT. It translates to CASSQEIRGQRNSPLHF.

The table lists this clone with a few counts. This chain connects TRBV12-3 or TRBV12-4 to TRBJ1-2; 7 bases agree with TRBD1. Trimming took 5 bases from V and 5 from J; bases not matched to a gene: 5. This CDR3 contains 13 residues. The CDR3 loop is CASSTRQGYGYTF. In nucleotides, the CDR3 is TGTGCCAGCAGTACCAGACAGGGTTATGGCTACACCTTC.

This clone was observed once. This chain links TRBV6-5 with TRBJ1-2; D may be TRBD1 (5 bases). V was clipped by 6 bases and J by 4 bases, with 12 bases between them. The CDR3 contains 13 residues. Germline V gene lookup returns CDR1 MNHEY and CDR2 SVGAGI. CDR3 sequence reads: CASRVEGTYGYTF. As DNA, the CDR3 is TGTGCCAGCAGGGTGGAGGGGACCTATGGCTACACCTTC.

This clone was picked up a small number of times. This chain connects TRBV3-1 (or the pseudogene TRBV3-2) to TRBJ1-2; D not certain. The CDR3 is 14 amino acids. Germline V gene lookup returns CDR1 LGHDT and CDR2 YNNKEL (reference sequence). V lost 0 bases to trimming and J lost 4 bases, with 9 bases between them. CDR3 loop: CASSQDSAGYGYTF. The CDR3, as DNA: TGTGCCAGCAGCCAAGATTCGGCAGGCTATGGCTACACCTTC.

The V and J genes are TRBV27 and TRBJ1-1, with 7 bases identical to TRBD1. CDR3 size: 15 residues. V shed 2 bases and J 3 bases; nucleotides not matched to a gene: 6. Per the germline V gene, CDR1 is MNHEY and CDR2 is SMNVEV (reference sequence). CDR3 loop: CASSLRSGGHTEAFF. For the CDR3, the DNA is TGTGCCAGCAGTTTACGGTCAGGGGGTCACACTGAAGCTTTCTTT.

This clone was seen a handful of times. As DNA, the CDR3 is TGTGCCAGCAGTCTACAGGGGATAGGGGAAAAACTGTTTTTT. Protein: CASSLQGIGEKLFF. V is TRBV27 and J is TRBJ1-4; 7 bases map to TRBD1. This CDR3 region has 14 residues. The junction had 8 bases not matched to a gene; V was cut back by 5 bases and J by 8 bases. Per germline, CDR1 MNHEY and CDR2 SMNVEV (reference sequence). Using reference TRBV27 and TRBJ1-4 for the parts outside the CDR3, the full variable domain is EAQVTQNPRYLITVTGKKLTVTCSQNMNHEYMSWYRQDPGLGLRQIYYSMNVEVTDKGDVPEGYKVSRKEKRNFPLILESPSPNQTSLYFCASSLQGIGEKLFFGSGTQLSVL.

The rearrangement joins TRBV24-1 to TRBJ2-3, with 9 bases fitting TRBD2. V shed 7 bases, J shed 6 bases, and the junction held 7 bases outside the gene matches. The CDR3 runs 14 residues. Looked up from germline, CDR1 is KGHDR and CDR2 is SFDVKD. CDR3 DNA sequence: TGTGCCACCAGCTATAGCGGGAGCTTCGATACGCAGTATTTT. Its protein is CATSYSGSFDTQYF.

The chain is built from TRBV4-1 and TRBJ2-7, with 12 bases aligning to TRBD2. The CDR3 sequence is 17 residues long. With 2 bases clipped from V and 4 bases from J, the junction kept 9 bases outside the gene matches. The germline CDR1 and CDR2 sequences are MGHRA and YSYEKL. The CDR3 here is CASSQSSGREVAYEQYF. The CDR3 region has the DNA TGCGCCAGCAGCCAATCTAGCGGGAGGGAGGTGGCATACGAGCAGTACTTC.

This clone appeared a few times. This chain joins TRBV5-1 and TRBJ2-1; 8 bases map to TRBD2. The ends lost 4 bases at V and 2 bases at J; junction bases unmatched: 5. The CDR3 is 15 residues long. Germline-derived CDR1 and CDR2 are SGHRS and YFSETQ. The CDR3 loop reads CASSVSGETYNEQFF. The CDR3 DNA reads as TGCGCCAGCAGCGTTAGCGGGGAAACCTACAATGAGCAGTTCTTC.

The CDR3 nucleotides read TGCGCCAGCAGCCCATTGGCGGCCACTGAAGCTTTCTTT. Its protein is CASSPLAATEAFF. The gene calls are TRBV5-1 and TRBJ1-1; D gene unclear. V shed 4 bases and J shed 4 bases, with 11 bases lying between them. The length of the CDR3 is 13 residues. Germline-derived CDR1 and CDR2 are SGHRS and YFSETQ.

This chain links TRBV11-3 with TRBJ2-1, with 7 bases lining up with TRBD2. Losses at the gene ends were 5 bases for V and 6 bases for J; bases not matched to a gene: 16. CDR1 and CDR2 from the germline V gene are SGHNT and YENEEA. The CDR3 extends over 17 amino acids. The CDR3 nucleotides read TGTGCCAGCAGCCCTGACCCCGGGACTAAAACGGTCAATGAGCAGTTCTTC. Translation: CASSPDPGTKTVNEQFF.

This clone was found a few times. The CDR3 spells CAISDNNKEQFF. The CDR3 DNA reads as TGTGCCATCAGTGACAATAATAAGGAGCAGTTCTTC. The genes are TRBV10-3 and TRBJ2-1; D call uncertain. Germline V gene sequence: CDR1 ENHRY, CDR2 SYGVKD. V lost 3 bases, J lost 10 bases, and 10 bases lay in between. The CDR3 loop spans 12 amino acids.